This T cell receptor beta chain was identified in a study of blood T cell repertoires in COVID-19. Study in general: COVID-19 samples collected from the United States, Italy and Spain covered acute and convalescent phases. T cells, B-cell-depleted T cells, or PBMCs provided the cDNA or gDNA that served as material.

Original processing methods: From reference gene primer amplification, estimates of nucleated cell counts were derived. Generated by immunoSEQ multiplex PCR, the TCRdb table keeps only in-frame clones and is missing some. V, J and clone size reflect that table, while D and trimming were determined from the DNA. Altogether under 95,000 clones are present, approximately 90% being singletons, with the ten largest covering roughly 6.8%. V trimming: 4 bases; J trimming: 10 bases; junction bases outside the gene matches: 6. The CDR3 length is 12 residues. The receptor was derived from a woman aged 50 to 65 with acute or convalescent COVID-19. The chain has TRBV12-3 or TRBV12-4 and TRBJ2-5; 7 bases align to TRBD1. The sample taken for sequencing was peripheral blood. In nucleotides, the CDR3 is TGTGCCAGCAGTTCCGGGACAGCACTCCAGTACTTC. Translating it yields CASSSGTALQYF.